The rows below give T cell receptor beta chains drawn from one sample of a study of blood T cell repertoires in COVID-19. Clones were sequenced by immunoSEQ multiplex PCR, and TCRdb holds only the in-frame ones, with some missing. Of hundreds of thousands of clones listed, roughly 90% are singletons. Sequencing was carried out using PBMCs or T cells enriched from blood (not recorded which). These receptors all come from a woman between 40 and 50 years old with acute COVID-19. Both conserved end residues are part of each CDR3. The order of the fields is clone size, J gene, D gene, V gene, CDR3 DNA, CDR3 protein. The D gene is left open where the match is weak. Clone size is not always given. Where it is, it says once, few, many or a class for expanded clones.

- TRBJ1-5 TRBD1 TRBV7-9 TGTGCCAGCAGCTACGGGACAGGCCTCAATCAGCCCCAGCATTTT CASSYGTGLNQPQHF
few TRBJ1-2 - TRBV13 TGTGCCAGCAGGTTTCAGGGGCGCAACTATGGCTACACCTTC CASRFQGRNYGYTF
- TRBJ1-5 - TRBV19 TGTGCCAGTAGTACCAGCCGGGACACCCAGCCCCAGCATTTT CASSTSRDTQPQHF
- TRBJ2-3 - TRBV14 TGTGCCAGCAGCCAAGTTAGGCGGGGTGAAGATACGCAGTATTTT CASSQVRRGEDTQYF
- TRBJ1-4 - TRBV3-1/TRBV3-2 TGTGCCAGCAGCCAAGAGCGGGAAAAACTGTTTTTT CASSQEREKLFF
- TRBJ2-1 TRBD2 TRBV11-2 TGTGCCAGCAGCTTAGGACTAGCGGGGTACAATGAGCAGTTCTTC CASSLGLAGYNEQFF
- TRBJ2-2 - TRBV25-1 TGTGCCAGCCAGGACTACTACACCGGGGAGCTGTTTTTT CASQDYYTGELFF
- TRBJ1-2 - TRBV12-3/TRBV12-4 TGTGCCAGCAGTTTCAGGGTGGATGGCTACACCTTC CASSFRVDGYTF
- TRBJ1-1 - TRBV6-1 TGTGCCAGCAGTGAATTTTCAGCGGTTCGGCGGCCGGAGATGAACACTGAAGCTTTCTTT CASSEFSAVRRPEMNTEAFF
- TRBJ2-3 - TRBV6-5 TGTGCCAGCAGAAACCCAGGGAAAGATACGCAGTATTTT CASRNPGKDTQYF